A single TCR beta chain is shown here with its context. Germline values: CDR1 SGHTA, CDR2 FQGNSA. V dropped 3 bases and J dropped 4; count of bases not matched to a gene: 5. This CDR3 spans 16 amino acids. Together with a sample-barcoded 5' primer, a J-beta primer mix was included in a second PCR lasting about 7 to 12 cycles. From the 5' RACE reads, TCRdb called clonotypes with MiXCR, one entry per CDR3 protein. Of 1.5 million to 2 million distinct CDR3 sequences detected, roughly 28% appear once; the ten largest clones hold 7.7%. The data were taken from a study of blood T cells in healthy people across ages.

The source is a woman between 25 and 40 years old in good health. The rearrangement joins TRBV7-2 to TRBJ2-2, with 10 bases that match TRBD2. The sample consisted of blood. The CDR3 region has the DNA TGTGCCAGCAGCTTTCGAGCGGGAGGGCGCACCGGGGAGCTGTTTTTT. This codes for CASSFRAGGRTGELFF.